This T cell receptor (beta chain) is drawn from a study of T cell repertoires in cytomegalovirus infection. Study context: An indication of both CMV infection and matching HLA type came from public TCR beta signatures.

TCRdb reprocessed the reads via MiXCR and lists one record per CDR3 protein. The sample lists 200,000 or so distinct CDR3 sequences, roughly a fifth seen once, with around 3.1% in the top ten. The V gene's germline CDR1 is MDHEN and CDR2 SYDVKM. V dropped 4 bases and J dropped 0 bases, with 13 bases sitting between them. CDR3 length equals 16 residues. This receptor was obtained from a human donor in good health (CMV status not recorded). Some clones in this sample may be carry-over from other donors' samples. This chain connects TRBV28 to TRBJ2-4, with D possibly called TRBD1 or TRBD2 (5 bases each). Source material: PBMCs. The CDR3 sequence is CASSSPGGLAKNIQYF. DNA of the CDR3: TGTGCCAGCAGTTCCCCTGGGGGATTAGCCAAAAACATTCAGTACTTC.